The entry below gives a single T cell receptor (beta chain) sequence along with its context. The germline CDR1 and CDR2 sequences are SGHRS and YFSETQ. V lost 2 bases and J lost 2, with 11 bases in between. The CDR3 loop spans 14 amino acids. This sample was included in a study of T cells in Graves' hyperthyroidism and ophthalmopathy. Over 18 months, lack of ophthalmopathy progression marked Graves' hyperthyroidism as stable. Newly diagnosed hyperthyroidism patients aged 18 to 65 years had disease lasting under 2 months. RNA transcripts gave rise to amplified TCR beta CDR3 regions. The HTBI set primed first-round TCR CDR3 RT-PCR. In TCRdb, the multiplex PCR reads were re-called with MiXCR into one record per CDR3 protein. This table holds 350,000 to 400,000 distinct CDR3 sequences, approximately 19% found once.

The TCR sequence derives from a woman aged 18-30 years with Graves' hyperthyroidism. Sequencing used blood. The rearrangement uses TRBV5-1 and TRBJ2-7, with D tentatively TRBD2 (6 bases). The CDR3 sequence is CASSFFGGTYEQYF. The CDR3 DNA is TGCGCCAGCAGCTTTTTCGGAGGGACCTACGAGCAGTACTTC.